This TCR beta chain was sequenced for a study of CD8 T cells in ankylosing spondylitis. Of note for this clonotype: The target antigen is unknown.

TCRdb reanalysed the 5' RACE reads using MiXCR and keeps one entry per CDR3 protein. The table lists hundreds of thousands of distinct CDR3 sequences, about an eighth of them singletons. Whole-study results and caveats: Relatively rare in peripheral blood, disease-linked clones were also CD8+. Seemingly characteristic of ankylosing spondylitis blood was a TCR beta motif consisting of eight highly homologous variants. Reports say disease-linked clones showed up significantly more in matched ankylosing spondylitis synovial fluid.

Germline values: CDR1 ENHRY, CDR2 SYGVKD. Trimming cost V 11 bases and J 5 bases, with 13 bases left between them. There are 12 residues in the CDR3. The material sequenced was blood, either unsorted or a sorted T cell fraction (not recorded which). The TCR was taken from a male donor with ankylosing spondylitis. The V gene is TRBV10-3, the J gene TRBJ1-5; tentatively, D is TRBD1 (6 bases). CDR3 region: CAARGGDQPQHF. In nucleotides, the CDR3 is TGTGCCGCCAGAGGGGGGGATCAGCCCCAGCATTTT.